This T cell receptor (beta chain) was observed in a study of cytomegalovirus exposure and HLA in healthy donors. Study outcomes and limitations: In a later analysis, TCR beta V- and J-gene trimming was associated with a missense DCLRE1C variant. A later analysis reportedly found fewer N-insertions in an Asian-associated ancestry cluster than the roughly 700-donor mean.

To note about this clone: Antigen unknown.

Primers for the PCR totalled 60 Vbeta and 13 Jbeta. Measured with immunoSEQ multiplex PCR; TCRdb has only the in-frame clones, and not every one. The sample has roughly 93,000 clones, 76% seen once. Donors consisted of healthy bone marrow donors. There were likely unrecorded immune exposures, though donors were nominally healthy when sampled. Trimming took 3 bases from V and 7 from J; bases not matched to a gene: 9. This CDR3 is 16 amino acids long. CDR1 is SNHLY and CDR2 is FYNNEI in the germline V gene. This TCR came from a man between 40 and 49 years old in good health and CMV-seronegative. The chain has TRBV2 and TRBJ2-2, with TRBD2 identical over 9 bases. The sequencing input was PBMCs. The chain's CDR3 is CASSESSGGLIGELFF. The DNA for the CDR3 is TGTGCCAGCAGTGAGAGTAGCGGGGGATTAATCGGGGAGCTGTTTTTT.